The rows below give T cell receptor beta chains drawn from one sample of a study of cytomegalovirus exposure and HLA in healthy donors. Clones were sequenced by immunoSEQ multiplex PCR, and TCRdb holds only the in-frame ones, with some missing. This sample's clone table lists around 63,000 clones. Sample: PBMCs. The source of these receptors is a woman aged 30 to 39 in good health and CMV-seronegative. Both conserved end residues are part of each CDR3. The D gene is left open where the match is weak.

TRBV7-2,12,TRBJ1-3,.,CASSLRAHTIYF,TGTGCCAGCAGCCTCAGGGCACACACCATATATTTT
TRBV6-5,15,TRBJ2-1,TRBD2,CASSLAGVRENEQFF,TGTGCCAGCAGCCTAGCGGGAGTTAGGGAGAATGAGCAGTTCTTC
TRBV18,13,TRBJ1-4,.,CASSSNGNEKLFF,TGTGCCAGCTCGTCTAACGGGAATGAAAAACTGTTTTTT
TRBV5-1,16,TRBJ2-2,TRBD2,CASSYLTSGGAGELFF,TGCGCCAGCAGCTACCTGACTAGCGGGGGGGCCGGGGAGCTGTTTTTT
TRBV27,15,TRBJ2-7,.,CASSLLPGSRDEQYF,TGTGCCAGCAGTTTATTACCGGGGTCCAGAGACGAGCAGTACTTC
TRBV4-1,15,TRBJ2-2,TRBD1,CASSPLTGDTGELFF,TGCGCCAGCAGCCCACTTACAGGGGACACCGGGGAGCTGTTTTTT
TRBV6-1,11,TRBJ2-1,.,CASRVRDEQFF,TGTGCCAGCAGGGTAAGAGATGAGCAGTTCTTC
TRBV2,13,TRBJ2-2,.,CASSERGTGELFF,TGTGCCAGCAGTGAGAGAGGCACCGGGGAGCTGTTTTTT
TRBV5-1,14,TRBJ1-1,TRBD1,CASSPGQGVAEAFF,TGCGCCAGCAGCCCAGGACAGGGGGTGGCTGAAGCTTTCTTT
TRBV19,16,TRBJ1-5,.,CASSTPGWNSNQPQHF,TGTGCCAGCTCAACGCCAGGGTGGAATAGCAATCAGCCCCAGCATTTT
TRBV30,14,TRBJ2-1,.,CASSSTSSYNEQFF,TGTGCCTCCTCCTCTACGAGCTCCTACAATGAGCAGTTCTTC
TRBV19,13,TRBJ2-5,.,CASSIRQEETQYF,TGTGCCAGTAGTATTCGACAGGAGGAGACCCAGTACTTC
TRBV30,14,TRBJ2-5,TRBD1,CAWSLYRGRETQYF,TGTGCCTGGAGTCTTTACAGGGGGCGAGAGACCCAGTACTTC
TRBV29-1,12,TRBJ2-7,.,CSVEAGDYEQYF,TGCAGCGTTGAAGCAGGGGACTACGAGCAGTACTTC
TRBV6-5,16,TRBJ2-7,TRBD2,CASSYSRLAGVYEQYF,TGTGCCAGCAGTTACTCCCGGCTAGCGGGAGTCTACGAGCAGTACTTC
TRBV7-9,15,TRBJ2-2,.,CASSSQGGNTGELFF,TGTGCCAGCAGCTCGCAGGGAGGTAACACCGGGGAGCTGTTTTTT
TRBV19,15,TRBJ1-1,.,CASSTLPGLNTEAFF,TGTGCCAGTAGTACATTACCGGGACTAAACACTGAAGCTTTCTTT
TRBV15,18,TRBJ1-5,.,CATSRWFRGRAGNQPQHF,TGTGCCACCAGCAGATGGTTCCGAGGCAGAGCGGGCAATCAGCCCCAGCATTTT
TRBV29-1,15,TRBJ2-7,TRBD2,CSVDGLAGASYEQYF,TGCAGCGTTGATGGGCTAGCGGGAGCGTCCTACGAGCAGTACTTC
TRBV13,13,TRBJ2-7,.,CASSFPGFYEQYF,TGTGCCAGCAGTTTTCCCGGGTTCTACGAGCAGTACTTC
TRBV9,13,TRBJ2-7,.,CASSVSGNYEQYF,TGTGCCAGCAGCGTGTCAGGGAACTACGAGCAGTACTTC
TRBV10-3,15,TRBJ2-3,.,CAISGGGRTTDTQYF,TGTGCCATCAGTGGGGGCGGCAGGACCACAGATACGCAGTATTTT
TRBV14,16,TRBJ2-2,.,CASSPGGGSGLGELFF,TGTGCCAGCAGCCCTGGCGGGGGCAGCGGTCTCGGGGAGCTGTTTTTT
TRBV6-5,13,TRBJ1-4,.,CASRGPGGEKLFF,TGTGCCAGCAGAGGGCCGGGGGGAGAAAAACTGTTTTTT
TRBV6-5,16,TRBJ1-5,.,CASSYSRGEGNQPQHF,TGTGCCAGCAGTTACTCGCGGGGGGAAGGCAATCAGCCCCAGCATTTT
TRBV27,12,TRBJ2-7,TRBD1,CASSMTGHEQYF,TGTGCCAGCAGCATGACAGGGCACGAGCAGTACTTC
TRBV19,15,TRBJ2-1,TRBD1,CASSIVTGIGNEQFF,TGTGCCAGTAGTATAGTGACAGGGATAGGCAATGAGCAGTTCTTC
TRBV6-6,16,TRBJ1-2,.,CASSSFATEKNYGYTF,TGTGCCAGCAGTTCCTTTGCGACAGAGAAGAACTATGGCTACACCTTC
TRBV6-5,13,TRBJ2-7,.,CASSYSRDYEQYF,TGTGCCAGCAGTTACTCGAGGGACTACGAGCAGTACTTC
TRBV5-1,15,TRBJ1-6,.,CASSFSPGDLSPLHF,TGCGCCAGCAGCTTTAGTCCAGGGGACCTCTCACCCCTCCACTTT
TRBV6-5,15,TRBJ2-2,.,CASRLAARITGELFF,TGTGCCAGCAGACTAGCAGCCCGGATAACCGGGGAGCTGTTTTTT